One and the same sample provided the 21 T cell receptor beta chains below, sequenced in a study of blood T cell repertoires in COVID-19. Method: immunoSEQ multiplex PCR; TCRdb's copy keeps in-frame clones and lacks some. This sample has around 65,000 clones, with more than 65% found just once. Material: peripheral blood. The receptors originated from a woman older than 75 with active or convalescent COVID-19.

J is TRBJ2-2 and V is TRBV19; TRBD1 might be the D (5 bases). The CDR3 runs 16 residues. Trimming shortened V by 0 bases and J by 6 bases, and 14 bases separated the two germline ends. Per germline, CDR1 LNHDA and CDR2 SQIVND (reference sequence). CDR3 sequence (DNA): TGTGCCAGTAGTATAGATCCCCCCGGCAGGGCCGGGGAGCTGTTTTTT. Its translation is CASSIDPPGRAGELFF.

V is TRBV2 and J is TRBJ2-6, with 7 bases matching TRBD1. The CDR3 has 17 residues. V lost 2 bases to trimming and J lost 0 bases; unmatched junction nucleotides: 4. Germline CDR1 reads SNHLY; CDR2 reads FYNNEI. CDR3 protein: CASSERTGVSGANVLTF. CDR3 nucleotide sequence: TGTGCCAGCAGTGAAAGGACAGGCGTCTCTGGGGCCAACGTCCTGACTTTC. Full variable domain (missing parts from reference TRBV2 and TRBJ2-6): EPEVTQTPSHQVTQMGQEVILRCVPISNHLYFYWYRQILGQKVEFLVSFYNNEISEKSEIFDDQFSVERPDGSNFTLKIRSTKLEDSAMYFCASSERTGVSGANVLTFGAGSRLTVL.

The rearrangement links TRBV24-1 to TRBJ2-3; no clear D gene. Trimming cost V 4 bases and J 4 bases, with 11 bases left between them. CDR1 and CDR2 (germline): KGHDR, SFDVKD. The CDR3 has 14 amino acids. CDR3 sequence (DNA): TGTGCCACCAGTGAGGTAGCCCGTGCAGATACGCAGTATTTT. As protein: CATSEVARADTQYF.

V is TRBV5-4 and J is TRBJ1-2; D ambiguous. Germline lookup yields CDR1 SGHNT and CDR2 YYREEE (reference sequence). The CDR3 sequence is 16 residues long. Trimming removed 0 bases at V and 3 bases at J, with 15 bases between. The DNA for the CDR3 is TGTGCCAGCAGCTTGGCGCGGATAGGATCGCACTATGGCTACACCTTC. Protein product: CASSLARIGSHYGYTF.

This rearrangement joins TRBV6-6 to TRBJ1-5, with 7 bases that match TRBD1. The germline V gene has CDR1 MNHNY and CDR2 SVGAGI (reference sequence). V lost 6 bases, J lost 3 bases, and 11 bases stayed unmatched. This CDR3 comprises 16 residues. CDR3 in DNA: TGTGCCAGCAGCCGTGCCCCAGGGGGGTCCAATCAGCCCCAGCATTTT. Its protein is CASSRAPGGSNQPQHF.

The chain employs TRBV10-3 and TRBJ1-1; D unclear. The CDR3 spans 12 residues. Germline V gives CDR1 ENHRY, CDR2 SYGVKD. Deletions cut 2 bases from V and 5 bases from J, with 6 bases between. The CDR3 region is CAISEAETEAFF. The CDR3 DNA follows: TGTGCCATCAGTGAGGCGGAGACTGAAGCTTTCTTT.

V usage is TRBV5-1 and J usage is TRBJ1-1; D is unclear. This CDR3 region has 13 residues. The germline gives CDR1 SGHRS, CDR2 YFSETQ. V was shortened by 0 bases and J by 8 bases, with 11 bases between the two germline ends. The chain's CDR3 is CASSLGRGNEAFF. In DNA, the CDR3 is TGCGCCAGCAGCTTGGGTCGAGGGAACGAAGCTTTCTTT.

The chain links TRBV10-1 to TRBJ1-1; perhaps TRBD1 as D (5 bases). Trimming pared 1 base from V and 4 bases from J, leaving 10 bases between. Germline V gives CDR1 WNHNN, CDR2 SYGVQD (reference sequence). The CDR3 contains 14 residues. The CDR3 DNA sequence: TGCGCCAGCAGTGAGTACACCCAGGGCACTGAAGCTTTCTTT. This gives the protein CASSEYTQGTEAFF.

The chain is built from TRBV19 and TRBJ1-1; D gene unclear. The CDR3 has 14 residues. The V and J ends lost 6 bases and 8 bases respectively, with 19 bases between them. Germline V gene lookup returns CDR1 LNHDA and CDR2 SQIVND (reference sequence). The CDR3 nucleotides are TGTGCCAGTAGGGCGTCGGGAGGGCCGGGGGAAGCTTTCTTT. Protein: CASRASGGPGEAFF.

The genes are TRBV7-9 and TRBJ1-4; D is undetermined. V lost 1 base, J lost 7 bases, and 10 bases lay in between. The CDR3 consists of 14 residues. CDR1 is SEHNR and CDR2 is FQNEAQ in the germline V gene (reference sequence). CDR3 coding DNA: TGTGCCAGCAGCTTAGGTGCCGGGTTTGAAAAACTGTTTTTT. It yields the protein CASSLGAGFEKLFF.

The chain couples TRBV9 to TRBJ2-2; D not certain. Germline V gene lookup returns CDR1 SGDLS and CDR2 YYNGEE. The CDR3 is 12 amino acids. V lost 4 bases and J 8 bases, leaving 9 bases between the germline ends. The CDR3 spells CASSPPVGELFF. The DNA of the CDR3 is TGTGCCAGCAGCCCTCCTGTAGGGGAGCTGTTTTTT.

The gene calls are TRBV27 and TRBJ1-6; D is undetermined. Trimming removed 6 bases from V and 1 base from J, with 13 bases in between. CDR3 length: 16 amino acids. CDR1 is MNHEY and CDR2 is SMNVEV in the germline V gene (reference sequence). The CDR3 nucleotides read TGTGCCAGCAGCATAGCCTCAGCGTCCTATAATTCACCCCTCCACTTT. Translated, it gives CASSIASASYNSPLHF.

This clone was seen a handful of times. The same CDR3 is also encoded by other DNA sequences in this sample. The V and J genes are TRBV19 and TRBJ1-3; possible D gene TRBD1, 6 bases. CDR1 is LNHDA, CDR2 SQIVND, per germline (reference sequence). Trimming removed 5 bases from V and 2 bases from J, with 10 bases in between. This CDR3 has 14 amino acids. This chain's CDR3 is CASSATGAGNTIYF. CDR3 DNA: TGTGCCAGTAGTGCGACAGGAGCTGGAAACACCATATATTTT. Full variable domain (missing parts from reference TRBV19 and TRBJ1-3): DGGITQSPKYLFRKEGQNVTLSCEQNLNHDAMYWYRQDPGQGLRLIYYSQIVNDFQKGDIAEGYSVSREKKESFPLTVTSAQKNPTAFYLCASSATGAGNTIYFGEGSWLTVV.

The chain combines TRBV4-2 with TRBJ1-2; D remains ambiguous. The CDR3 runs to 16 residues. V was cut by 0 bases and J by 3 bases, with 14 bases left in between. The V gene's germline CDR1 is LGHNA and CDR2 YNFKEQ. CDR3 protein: CASSQESPTPDYGYTF. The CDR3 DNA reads TGTGCCAGCAGCCAAGAGTCCCCGACACCCGACTATGGCTACACCTTC.

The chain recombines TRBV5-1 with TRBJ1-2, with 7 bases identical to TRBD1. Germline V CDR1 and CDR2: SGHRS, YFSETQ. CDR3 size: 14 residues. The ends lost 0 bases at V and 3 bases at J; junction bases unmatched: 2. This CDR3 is CASSLAGTDYGYTF. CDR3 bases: TGCGCCAGCAGCTTGGCGGGGACAGACTATGGCTACACCTTC.

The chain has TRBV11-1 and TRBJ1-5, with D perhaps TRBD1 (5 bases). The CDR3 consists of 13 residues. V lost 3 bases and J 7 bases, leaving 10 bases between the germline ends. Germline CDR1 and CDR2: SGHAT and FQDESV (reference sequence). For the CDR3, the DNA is TGTGCCAGCAGCTTGGGGCTGGGACAGCCCCAGCATTTT. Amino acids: CASSLGLGQPQHF.

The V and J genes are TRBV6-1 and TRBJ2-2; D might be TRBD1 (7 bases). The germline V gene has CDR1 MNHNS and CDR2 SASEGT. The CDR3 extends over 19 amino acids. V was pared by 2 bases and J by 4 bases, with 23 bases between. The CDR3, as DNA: TGTGCCAGCAGTGAAAGGGTGGGCAGGGGGGCTCGGGGCACCGGGGAGCTGTTTTTT. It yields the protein CASSERVGRGARGTGELFF.

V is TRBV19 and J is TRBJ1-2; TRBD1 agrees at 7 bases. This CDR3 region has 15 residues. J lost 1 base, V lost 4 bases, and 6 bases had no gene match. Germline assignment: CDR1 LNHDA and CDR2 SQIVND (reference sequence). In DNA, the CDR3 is TGTGCCAGTAGTACAACAGGGGCGGGTAACTATGGCTACACCTTC. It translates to CASSTTGAGNYGYTF.

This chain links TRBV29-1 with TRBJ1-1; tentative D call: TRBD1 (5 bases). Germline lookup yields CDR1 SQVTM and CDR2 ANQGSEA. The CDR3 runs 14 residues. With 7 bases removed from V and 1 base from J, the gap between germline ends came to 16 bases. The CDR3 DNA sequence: TGCAGCGCCCACGCTGGGCAGGGGAACACTGAAGCTTTCTTT. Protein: CSAHAGQGNTEAFF.

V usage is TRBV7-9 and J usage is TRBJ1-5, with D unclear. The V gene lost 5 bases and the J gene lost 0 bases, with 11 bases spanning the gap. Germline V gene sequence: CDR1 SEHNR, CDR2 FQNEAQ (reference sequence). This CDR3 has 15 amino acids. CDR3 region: CASSRAGGSNQPQHF. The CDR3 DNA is TGTGCCAGCAGCCGCGCGGGTGGTAGCAATCAGCCCCAGCATTTT.

CDR3 coding DNA: TGTGCCAGCAGCCGGGGGGACAGGGCCTACGAGCAGTACTTC. It translates to CASSRGDRAYEQYF. The chain has TRBV7-3 and TRBJ2-7; TRBD1 aligns across 9 bases. The CDR3 sequence is 14 residues long. Unmatched junction bases numbered 4, after V lost 5 bases and J lost 2 bases. Germline V gives CDR1 SGHTA, CDR2 FQGTGA.